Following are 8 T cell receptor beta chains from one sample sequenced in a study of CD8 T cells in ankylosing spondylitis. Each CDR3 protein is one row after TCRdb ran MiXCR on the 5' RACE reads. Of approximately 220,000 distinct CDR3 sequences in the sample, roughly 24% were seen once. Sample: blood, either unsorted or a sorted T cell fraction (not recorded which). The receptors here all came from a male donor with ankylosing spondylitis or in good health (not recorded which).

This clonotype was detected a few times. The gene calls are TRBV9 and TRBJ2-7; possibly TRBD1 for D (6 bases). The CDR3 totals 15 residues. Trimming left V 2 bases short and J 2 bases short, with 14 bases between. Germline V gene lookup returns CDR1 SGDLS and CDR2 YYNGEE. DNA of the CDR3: TGTGCCAGCAGCGTGAACCTCGGGACACCCTACGAGCAGTACTTC. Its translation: CASSVNLGTPYEQYF.

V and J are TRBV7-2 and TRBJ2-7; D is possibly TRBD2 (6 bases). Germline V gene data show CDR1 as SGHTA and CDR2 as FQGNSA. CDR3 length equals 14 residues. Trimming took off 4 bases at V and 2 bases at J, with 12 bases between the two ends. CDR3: CASSSRAGTYEQYF. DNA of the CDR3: TGTGCCAGCAGCTCCCGGGCGGGAACCTACGAGCAGTACTTC.

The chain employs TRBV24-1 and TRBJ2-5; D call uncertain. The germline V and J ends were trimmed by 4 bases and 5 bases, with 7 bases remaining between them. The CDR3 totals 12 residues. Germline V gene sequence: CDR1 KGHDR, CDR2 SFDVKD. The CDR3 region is CATSDGVETQYF. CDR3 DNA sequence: TGTGCCACCAGTGACGGAGTTGAGACCCAGTACTTC.

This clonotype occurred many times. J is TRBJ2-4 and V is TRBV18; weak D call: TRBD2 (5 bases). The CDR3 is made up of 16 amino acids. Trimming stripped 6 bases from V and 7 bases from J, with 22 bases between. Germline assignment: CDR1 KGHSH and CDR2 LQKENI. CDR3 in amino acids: CASSPDLRGLMNIQYF. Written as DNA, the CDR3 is TGTGCCAGCTCTCCCGACCTCCGAGGGTTGATGAACATTCAGTACTTC.

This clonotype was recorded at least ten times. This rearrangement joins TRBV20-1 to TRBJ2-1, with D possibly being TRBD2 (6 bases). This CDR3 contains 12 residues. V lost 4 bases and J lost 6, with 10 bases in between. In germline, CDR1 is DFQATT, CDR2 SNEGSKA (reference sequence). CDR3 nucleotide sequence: TGCAGTGCTAACGGGAGAGGCAATGAGCAGTTCTTC. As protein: CSANGRGNEQFF.

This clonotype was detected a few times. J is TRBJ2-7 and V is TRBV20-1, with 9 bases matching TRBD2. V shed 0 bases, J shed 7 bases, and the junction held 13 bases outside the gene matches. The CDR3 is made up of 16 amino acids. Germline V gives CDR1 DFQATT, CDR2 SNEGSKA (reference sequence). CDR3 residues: CSARDLGLAGNGEQYF. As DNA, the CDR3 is TGCAGTGCTAGAGATCTTGGGCTAGCGGGAAATGGGGAGCAGTACTTC.

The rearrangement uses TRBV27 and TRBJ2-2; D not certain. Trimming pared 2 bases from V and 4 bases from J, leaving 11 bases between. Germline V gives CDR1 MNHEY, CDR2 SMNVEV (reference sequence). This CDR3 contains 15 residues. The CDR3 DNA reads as TGTGCCAGCAGTTTAGCCCCGAGTATCACCGGGGAGCTGTTTTTT. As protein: CASSLAPSITGELFF.

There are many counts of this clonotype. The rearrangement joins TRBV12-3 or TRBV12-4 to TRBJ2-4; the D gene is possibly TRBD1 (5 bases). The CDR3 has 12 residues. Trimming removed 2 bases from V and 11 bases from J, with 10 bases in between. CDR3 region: CASSLTPGFQYF. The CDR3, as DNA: TGTGCCAGCAGTTTAACACCAGGGTTTCAGTACTTC.